This T cell receptor (beta chain) was identified in a study of T cell repertoires in cytomegalovirus infection. Study overall: Alongside well-studied HLA-B-restricted CMV epitopes, recently identified HLA-C-restricted CMV epitopes were also used. In public TCR beta signatures, there were indications of both CMV infection and matching HLA type. Study results and limitations: Across the ex vivo response, the dominant clonotypes were HLA-C-restricted CMV-specific TCR beta clonotypes.

Germline loops: CDR1 MNHNS, CDR2 SASEGT. The V gene lost 1 base and the J gene lost 5 bases, with 9 bases spanning the gap. This CDR3 is built from 13 residues. MiXCR, applied by TCRdb to the reads, yields one record per CDR3 protein. The table lists about 69,000 distinct CDR3 sequences, about 30% of them singletons. A note on this clonotype: The target antigen is unknown.

The clonotype originates from a human donor in good health (CMV status not recorded). Some clones in this sample may be carry-over from other donors' samples. The V gene is TRBV6-1, the J gene TRBJ2-7, with D possibly matching TRBD2 (5 bases). Sequences were derived from CD8+ T cells from cultured PBMCs, sampled from culture after CMV antigen stimulation. The CDR3 region is CASSEGLADEQYF. The CDR3 nucleotides read TGTGCCAGCAGTGAAGGGCTAGCTGACGAGCAGTACTTC.